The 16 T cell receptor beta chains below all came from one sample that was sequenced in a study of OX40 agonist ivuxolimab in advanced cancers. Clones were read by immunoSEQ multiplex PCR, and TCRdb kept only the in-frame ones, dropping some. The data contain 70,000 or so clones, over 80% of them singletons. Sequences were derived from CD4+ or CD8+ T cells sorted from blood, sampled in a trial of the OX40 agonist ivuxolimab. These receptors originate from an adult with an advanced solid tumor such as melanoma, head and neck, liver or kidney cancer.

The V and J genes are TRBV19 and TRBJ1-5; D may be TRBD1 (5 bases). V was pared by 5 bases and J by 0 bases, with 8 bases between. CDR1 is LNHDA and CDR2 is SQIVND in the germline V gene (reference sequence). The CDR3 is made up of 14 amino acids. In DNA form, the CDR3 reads TGTGCCAGTAGTGTCAGGGATAGCAATCAGCCCCAGCATTTT. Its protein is CASSVRDSNQPQHF. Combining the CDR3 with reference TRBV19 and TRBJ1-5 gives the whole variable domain DGGITQSPKYLFRKEGQNVTLSCEQNLNHDAMYWYRQDPGQGLRLIYYSQIVNDFQKGDIAEGYSVSREKKESFPLTVTSAQKNPTAFYLCASSVRDSNQPQHFGDGTRLSIL.

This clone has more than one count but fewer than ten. The CDR3 nucleotides are TGTGCCAGCGGGGGGGGACTAGAGAATCGTGAGCAGTTCTTC. Residues: CASGGGLENREQFF. The chain couples TRBV27 to TRBJ2-1; 8 nucleotides agree with TRBD2. The CDR3 has 14 residues. Germline trimming cut 8 bases from V and 9 bases from J; bases unmatched to any gene: 12. Per the germline V gene, CDR1 is MNHEY and CDR2 is SMNVEV (reference sequence).

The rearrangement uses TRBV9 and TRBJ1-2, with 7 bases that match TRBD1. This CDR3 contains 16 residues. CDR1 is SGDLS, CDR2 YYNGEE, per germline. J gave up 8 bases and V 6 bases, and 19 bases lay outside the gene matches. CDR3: CASTPGLDREIYGYTF. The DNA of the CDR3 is TGTGCCAGCACACCGGGGTTAGACAGGGAAATATACGGCTACACCTTC.

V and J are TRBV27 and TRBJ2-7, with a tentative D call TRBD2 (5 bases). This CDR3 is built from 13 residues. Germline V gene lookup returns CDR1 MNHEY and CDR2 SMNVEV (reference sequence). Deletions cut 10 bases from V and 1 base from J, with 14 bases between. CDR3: CATRVAPSYEQYF. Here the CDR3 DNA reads TGTGCCACCCGGGTAGCGCCGTCCTACGAGCAGTACTTC.

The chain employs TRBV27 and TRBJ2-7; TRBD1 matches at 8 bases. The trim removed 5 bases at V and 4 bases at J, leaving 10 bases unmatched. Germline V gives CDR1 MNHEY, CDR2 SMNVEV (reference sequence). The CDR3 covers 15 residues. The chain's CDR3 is CASSDGTGWGYEQYF. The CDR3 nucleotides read TGTGCCAGCAGTGACGGGACAGGTTGGGGGTACGAGCAGTACTTC.

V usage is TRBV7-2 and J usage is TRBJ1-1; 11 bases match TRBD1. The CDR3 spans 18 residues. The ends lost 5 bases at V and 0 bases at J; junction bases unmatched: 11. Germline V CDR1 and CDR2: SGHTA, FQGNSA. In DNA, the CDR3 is TGTGCCAGCAGCCCCCTCGGACAGGGGGCCAAGATGAACACTGAAGCTTTCTTT. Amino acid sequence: CASSPLGQGAKMNTEAFF.

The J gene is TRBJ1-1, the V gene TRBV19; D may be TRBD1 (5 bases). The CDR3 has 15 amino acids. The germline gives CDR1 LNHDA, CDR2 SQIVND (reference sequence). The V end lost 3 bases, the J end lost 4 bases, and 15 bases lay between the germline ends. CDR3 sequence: CASSIGAGLGTEAFF. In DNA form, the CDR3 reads TGTGCCAGTAGTATTGGGGCGGGATTGGGCACTGAAGCTTTCTTT.

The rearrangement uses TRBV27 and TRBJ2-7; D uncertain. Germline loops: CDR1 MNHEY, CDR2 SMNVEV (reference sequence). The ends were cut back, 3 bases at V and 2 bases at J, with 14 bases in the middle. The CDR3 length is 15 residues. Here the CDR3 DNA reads TGTGCCAGCAGTTTTTCGGCAGCAACTACCTACGAGCAGTACTTC. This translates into CASSFSAATTYEQYF.

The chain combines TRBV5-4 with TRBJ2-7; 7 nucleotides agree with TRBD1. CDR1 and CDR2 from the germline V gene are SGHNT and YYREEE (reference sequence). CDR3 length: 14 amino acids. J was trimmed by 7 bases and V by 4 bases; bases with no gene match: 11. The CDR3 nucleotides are TGTGCCAGCAGCGACGCCGGGACAGTAGAGGAGCAGTACTTC. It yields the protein CASSDAGTVEEQYF.

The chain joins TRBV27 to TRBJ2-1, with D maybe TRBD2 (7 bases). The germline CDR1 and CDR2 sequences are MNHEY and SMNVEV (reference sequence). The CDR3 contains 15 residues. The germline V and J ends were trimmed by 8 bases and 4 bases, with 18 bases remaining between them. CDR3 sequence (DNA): TGTGCCAGCGGCGAGGGGGGGACTCTTTACAATGAGCAGTTCTTC. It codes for CASGEGGTLYNEQFF.

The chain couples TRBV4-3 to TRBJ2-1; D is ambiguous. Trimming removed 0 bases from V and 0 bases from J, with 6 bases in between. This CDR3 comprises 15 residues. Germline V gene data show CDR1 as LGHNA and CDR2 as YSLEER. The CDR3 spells CASSQEQDSYNEQFF. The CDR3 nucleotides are TGCGCCAGCAGCCAAGAGCAGGACTCCTACAATGAGCAGTTCTTC.

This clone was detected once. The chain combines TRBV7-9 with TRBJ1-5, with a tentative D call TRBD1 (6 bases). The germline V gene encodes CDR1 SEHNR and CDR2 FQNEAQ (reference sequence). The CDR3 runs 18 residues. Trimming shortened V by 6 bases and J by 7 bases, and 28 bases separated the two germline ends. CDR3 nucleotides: TGTGCCAGCAGAACAGAAGGGCTAGGAACAGGGCATAGACAGCCCCAGCATTTT. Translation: CASRTEGLGTGHRQPQHF.

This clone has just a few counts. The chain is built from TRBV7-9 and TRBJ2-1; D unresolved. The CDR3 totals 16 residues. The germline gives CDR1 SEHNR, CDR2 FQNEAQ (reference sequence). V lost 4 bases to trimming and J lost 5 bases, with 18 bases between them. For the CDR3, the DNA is TGTGCCAGCAGCTCACCCCCGGACGGAGCAGACAATGAGCAGTTCTTC. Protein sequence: CASSSPPDGADNEQFF.

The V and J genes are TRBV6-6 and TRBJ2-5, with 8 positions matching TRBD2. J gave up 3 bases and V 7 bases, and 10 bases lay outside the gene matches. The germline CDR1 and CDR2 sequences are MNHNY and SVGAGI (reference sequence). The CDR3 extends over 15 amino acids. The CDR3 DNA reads TGTGCCAGCACTCGGGGGGGGAAACCCAAAGAGACCCAGTACTTC. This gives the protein CASTRGGKPKETQYF.

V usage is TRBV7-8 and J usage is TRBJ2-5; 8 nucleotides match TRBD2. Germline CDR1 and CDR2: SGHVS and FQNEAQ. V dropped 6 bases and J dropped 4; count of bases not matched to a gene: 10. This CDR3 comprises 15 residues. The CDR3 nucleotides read TGTGCCAGCAGTTCCCAGCGGGAGCGGGGAGAGACCCAGTACTTC. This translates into CASSSQRERGETQYF.

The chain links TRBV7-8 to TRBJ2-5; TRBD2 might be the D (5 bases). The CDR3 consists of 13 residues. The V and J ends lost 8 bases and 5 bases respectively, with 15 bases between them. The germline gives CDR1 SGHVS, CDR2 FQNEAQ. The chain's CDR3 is CASYTEVMETQYF. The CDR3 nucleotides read TGTGCCAGCTACACGGAGGTTATGGAGACCCAGTACTTC.